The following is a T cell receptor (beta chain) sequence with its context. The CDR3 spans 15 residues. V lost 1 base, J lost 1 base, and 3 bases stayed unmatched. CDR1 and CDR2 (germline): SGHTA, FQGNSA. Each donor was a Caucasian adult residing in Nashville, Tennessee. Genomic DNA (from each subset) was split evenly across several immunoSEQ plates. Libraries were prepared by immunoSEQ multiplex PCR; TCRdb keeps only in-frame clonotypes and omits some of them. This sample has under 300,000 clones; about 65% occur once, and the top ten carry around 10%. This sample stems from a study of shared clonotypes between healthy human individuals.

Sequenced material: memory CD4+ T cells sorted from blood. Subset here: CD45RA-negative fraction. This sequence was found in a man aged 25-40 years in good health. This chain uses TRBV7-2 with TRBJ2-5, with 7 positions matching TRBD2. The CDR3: CASSLVASGQETQYF. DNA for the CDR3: TGTGCCAGCAGCTTAGTCGCTAGCGGCCAAGAGACCCAGTACTTC.